The clone carrying this TCR delta chain is categorized as medium-sized. The sample has other DNA sequences that encode this CDR3 too. This sample was taken from a study of gamma-delta T cells after stem cell transplantation. TCRdb reanalysed the RT-PCR reads with CATT. The sample holds thousands of delta-chain clones; approximately 2.9% are singletons and the top ten take 45% to 55%. The material sequenced was gamma-delta T cells. This sequence was found in a human donor. It is not recorded whose cells these are; they may come from a transplant donor.

The CDR3 sequence is CACDTVGGETASWGTHTDKLIF. The CDR3 DNA reads TGTGCCTGTGACACCGTTGGTGGGGAGACTGCTTCCTGGGGGACCCACACCGATAAACTCATCTTT. This chain links TRDV2 with TRDJ1, with TRDD3 matching over 8 bases. The CDR3 is 22 amino acids. V shed 0 bases, J shed 0 bases, and the junction held 23 bases outside the gene matches. Germline loops: CDR1 GEAIGNYY, CDR2 EKD.